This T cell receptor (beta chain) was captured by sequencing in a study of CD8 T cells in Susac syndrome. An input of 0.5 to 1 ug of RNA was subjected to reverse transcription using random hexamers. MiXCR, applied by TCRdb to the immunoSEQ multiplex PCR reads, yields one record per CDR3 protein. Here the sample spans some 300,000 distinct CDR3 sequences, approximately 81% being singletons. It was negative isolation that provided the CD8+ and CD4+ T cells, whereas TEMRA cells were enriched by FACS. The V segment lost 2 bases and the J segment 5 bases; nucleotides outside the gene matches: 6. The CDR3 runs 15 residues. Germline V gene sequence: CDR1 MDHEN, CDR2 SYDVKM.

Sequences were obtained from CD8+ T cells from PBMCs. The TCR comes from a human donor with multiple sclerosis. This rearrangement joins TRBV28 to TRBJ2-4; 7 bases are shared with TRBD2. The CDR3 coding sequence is TGTGCCAGCAGTTTAATTGGGGAGGGTGAAAACATTCAGTACTTC. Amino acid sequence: CASSLIGEGENIQYF. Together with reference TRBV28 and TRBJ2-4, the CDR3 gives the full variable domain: DVKVTQSSRYLVKRTGEKVFLECVQDMDHENMFWYRQDPGLGLRLIYFSYDVKMKEKGDIPEGYSVSREKKERFSLILESASTNQTSMYLCASSLIGEGENIQYFGAGTRLSVL.